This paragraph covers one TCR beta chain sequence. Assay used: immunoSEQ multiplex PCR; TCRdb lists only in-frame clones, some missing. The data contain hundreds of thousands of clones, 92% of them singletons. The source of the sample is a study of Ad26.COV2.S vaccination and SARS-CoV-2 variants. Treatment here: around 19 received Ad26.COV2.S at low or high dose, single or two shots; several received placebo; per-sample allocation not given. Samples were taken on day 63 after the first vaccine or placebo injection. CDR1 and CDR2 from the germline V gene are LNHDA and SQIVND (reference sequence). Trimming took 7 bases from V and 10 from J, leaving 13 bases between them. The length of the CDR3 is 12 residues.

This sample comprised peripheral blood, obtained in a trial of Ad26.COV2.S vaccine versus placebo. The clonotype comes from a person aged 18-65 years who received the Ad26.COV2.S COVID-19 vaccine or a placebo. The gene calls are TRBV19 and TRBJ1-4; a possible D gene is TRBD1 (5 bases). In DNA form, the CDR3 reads TGTGCCAGTACTCAGGGCCTGGCAAAACTGTTTTTT. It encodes CASTQGLAKLFF.